This TCR beta chain was sequenced in a study of cytomegalovirus exposure and HLA in healthy donors. Study-wide background: Counted in an early data release were about 85 million unique TCRs from HLA-typed donors.

The CDR3 runs to 16 residues. V was clipped by 0 bases and J by 2 bases; unmatched bases: 5. CDR1 and CDR2 from the germline V gene are SGHDT and YYEEEE. Primers included in the PCR were 60 Vbeta and 13 Jbeta primers. Clones were sequenced by immunoSEQ multiplex PCR, and TCRdb holds only the in-frame ones, with some missing. This repertoire includes around 120,000 clones. The sequenced material came from PBMCs. This clonotype was sampled from a man in his fifties or sixties in good health and CMV-seronegative. This chain uses TRBV5-6 with TRBJ2-1; 7 positions agree with TRBD2. CDR3 DNA: TGTGCCAGCAGCTTGGGGGACCGGGGGGCCTACAATGAGCAGTTCTTC. As protein: CASSLGDRGAYNEQFF.